The 27 T cell receptor beta chains below come from one sample, sequenced in a study of OX40 agonist ivuxolimab in advanced cancers. The method was immunoSEQ multiplex PCR; TCRdb's version includes in-frame clones alone and lacks a portion of them. The table records about 40,000 clones, approximately 89% of them present only once. The specimen comprised CD4+ or CD8+ T cells sorted from blood, sampled in a trial of the OX40 agonist ivuxolimab. The source of these receptors is an adult with an advanced solid tumor such as melanoma, head and neck, liver or kidney cancer.

The chain is built from TRBV11-3 and TRBJ1-1; 9 bases map to TRBD1. Per the germline V gene, CDR1 is SGHNT and CDR2 is YENEEA. V shed 4 bases and J 4 bases; nucleotides not matched to a gene: 10. The CDR3 has 16 amino acids. The chain's CDR3 is CASSSSGTGFGTEAFF. The CDR3 DNA reads TGTGCCAGCAGCTCCTCCGGGACAGGGTTTGGCACTGAAGCTTTCTTT.

The chain is built from TRBV5-8 and TRBJ2-5; 9 bases match TRBD1. Unmatched junction bases numbered 7, after V lost 4 bases and J lost 3 bases. Looked up from germline, CDR1 is SGHTS and CDR2 is YDEGEE. This CDR3 contains 15 residues. CDR3 sequence: CASSEGQGPKETQYF. The DNA for the CDR3 is TGTGCCAGCAGCGAAGGACAGGGGCCTAAAGAGACCCAGTACTTC.

The chain uses TRBV25-1 and TRBJ1-4; 7 nucleotides match TRBD1. The CDR3 is made up of 16 amino acids. Per the germline V gene, CDR1 is MGHDK and CDR2 is SYGVNS. Germline trimming cut 5 bases from V and 1 base from J; bases unmatched to any gene: 7. In nucleotides, the CDR3 is TGTGCCAGCAGTACCCTCAGGGGGGGAACTAATGAAAAACTGTTTTTT. Translated: CASSTLRGGTNEKLFF.

The chain combines TRBV18 with TRBJ2-3; a weak D match, TRBD2 (6 bases). The CDR3 consists of 16 residues. Trimming removed 0 bases at V and 1 base at J, with 11 bases between. From germline, CDR1 is KGHSH and CDR2 LQKENI. The CDR3: CASSPPRVAGTDTQYF. DNA of the CDR3: TGTGCCAGCTCACCACCGAGAGTAGCGGGCACAGATACGCAGTATTTT. Combining the CDR3 with reference TRBV18 and TRBJ2-3 gives the whole variable domain NAGVMQNPRHLVRRRGQEARLRCSPMKGHSHVYWYRQLPEEGLKFMVYLQKENIIDESGMPKERFSAEFPKEGPSILRIQQVVRGDSAAYFCASSPPRVAGTDTQYFGPGTRLTVL.

The CDR3 region is CASSILGRELFF. In DNA form, the CDR3 reads TGTGCCAGTAGTATCCTAGGCAGGGAGCTGTTTTTT. The genes are TRBV19 and TRBJ2-2; no clear D gene. The germline V gene encodes CDR1 LNHDA and CDR2 SQIVND (reference sequence). V was pared by 3 bases and J by 9 bases, with 8 bases between. The CDR3 is 12 amino acids.

The chain is built from TRBV28 and TRBJ2-3, with 7 bases that match TRBD1. Germline V gene lookup returns CDR1 MDHEN and CDR2 SYDVKM. This CDR3 is built from 15 residues. J gave up 4 bases and V 5 bases, and 9 bases lay outside the gene matches. This CDR3 is CASSPGTDQADTQYF. CDR3 nucleotide sequence: TGTGCCAGCAGTCCCGGGACAGATCAGGCAGATACGCAGTATTTT.

The V gene is TRBV9, the J gene TRBJ2-7; TRBD1 matches 9 bases. V gave up 3 bases and J gave up 4 bases; unmatched junction bases: 2. CDR3 length: 13 amino acids. Germline CDR1 and CDR2: SGDLS and YYNGEE. For the CDR3, the DNA is TGTGCCAGCAGCGGGACAGGGGAGTACGAGCAGTACTTC. This translates into CASSGTGEYEQYF.

This chain connects TRBV28 to TRBJ2-1; 10 nucleotides match TRBD2. V trimming: 2 bases; J trimming: 7 bases; junction bases outside the gene matches: 2. CDR1 and CDR2 from the germline V gene are MDHEN and SYDVKM. CDR3 length: 14 amino acids. The CDR3 region is CASSLPTSGNEQFF. In DNA form, the CDR3 reads TGTGCCAGCAGTTTACCGACTAGCGGGAATGAGCAGTTCTTC.

The rearrangement joins TRBV27 to TRBJ1-2; D is undetermined. Germline CDR1 MNHEY, CDR2 SMNVEV (reference sequence). CDR3 size: 13 residues. V lost 0 bases and J 6 bases, leaving 8 bases between the germline ends. The CDR3 is CASSLSARNGYTF. CDR3 in DNA: TGTGCCAGCAGTTTATCGGCACGAAATGGCTACACCTTC.

The V call is TRBV2, the J call TRBJ2-7; D not resolved. CDR1 and CDR2 from the germline V gene are SNHLY and FYNNEI. This CDR3 spans 14 amino acids. Trimming removed 1 base from V and 2 bases from J, with 9 bases in between. CDR3 DNA: TGTGCCAGCAGTGAAGTGGCTTACACCTACGAGCAGTACTTC. Protein sequence: CASSEVAYTYEQYF.

The V and J genes are TRBV21-1 and TRBJ2-1; no DNA check was done on the table's D call, TRBD1. TRBV21-1 is flagged as a pseudogene. The CDR3 consists of 17 residues. In DNA form, the CDR3 reads TGTGCCAGCAGCAAAGTGTGGGGCGCCGGACAGCGGAATGAGCAGTTCTTC. Encoded protein: CASSKVWGAGQRNEQFF.

V gene TRBV27 combines with J gene TRBJ2-2; 9 positions agree with TRBD1. The CDR3 extends over 16 amino acids. The germline CDR1 and CDR2 sequences are MNHEY and SMNVEV (reference sequence). J was trimmed by 7 bases and V by 5 bases; bases with no gene match: 11. The CDR3 loop reads CASSTPTGGEGGELFF. The CDR3 nucleotides are TGTGCCAGCAGTACCCCGACAGGGGGAGAGGGCGGGGAGCTGTTTTTT.

This clone was recorded only once. This chain uses TRBV2 with TRBJ2-2, with D perhaps matching TRBD2 (6 bases). V was trimmed by 6 bases and J by 1 base, leaving 15 bases between them. Germline CDR1 is SNHLY and CDR2 is FYNNEI. The length of the CDR3 is 16 residues. The CDR3 DNA is TGTGCCAGCAGCTTGCTAGCGACGGAGAACACCGGGGAGCTGTTTTTT. Translated: CASSLLATENTGELFF.

The rearrangement links TRBV9 to TRBJ1-2, with TRBD1 matching over 10 bases. J lost 8 bases, V lost 3 bases, and 4 bases had no gene match. The CDR3 has 13 amino acids. Germline CDR1 reads SGDLS; CDR2 reads YYNGEE. In DNA, the CDR3 is TGTGCCAGCAGCGGGACAGGGGGATTCGGCTACACCTTC. Its protein is CASSGTGGFGYTF.

The chain carries TRBV30 and TRBJ2-1, with a weak D call TRBD2 (7 bases). The CDR3 contains 17 residues. Germline CDR1 and CDR2: GTSNPN and SVGIG (reference sequence). The ends were cut back, 6 bases at V and 4 bases at J, with 25 bases in the middle. The CDR3 is CACVDAGALEVYNEQFF. The CDR3 DNA follows: TGTGCCTGCGTTGACGCGGGGGCCCTTGAGGTATACAATGAGCAGTTCTTC.

J is TRBJ2-2 and V is TRBV19; 9 bases are a match to TRBD1. The germline gives CDR1 LNHDA, CDR2 SQIVND (reference sequence). J gave up 4 bases and V 8 bases, and 5 bases lay outside the gene matches. This CDR3 spans 14 amino acids. CDR3 residues: CASRGTGPTGELFF. For the CDR3, the DNA is TGTGCCAGTCGGGGGACAGGGCCCACCGGGGAGCTGTTTTTT.

This chain uses TRBV5-4 with TRBJ2-3; 8 bases are shared with TRBD1. CDR1 is SGHNT, CDR2 YYREEE, per germline (reference sequence). The CDR3 length is 17 residues. V was clipped by 1 base and J by 0 bases; unmatched bases: 7. The CDR3 DNA reads as TGTGCCAGCAGCTTGTTAGGCCAGGGGGCGAGCACAGATACGCAGTATTTT. The encoded protein is CASSLLGQGASTDTQYF.

This rearrangement joins TRBV7-9 to TRBJ1-2; 7 bases match TRBD1. Per the germline V gene, CDR1 is SEHNR and CDR2 is FQNEAQ (reference sequence). The CDR3 extends over 15 amino acids. V lost 1 base and J lost 7; bases outside the gene matches: 9. For the CDR3, the DNA is TGTGCCAGCAGCTTAGGGGCGGGGACAGATTTTGGCTACACCTTC. Its protein is CASSLGAGTDFGYTF.

Here the CDR3 reads CASSFVGGNIQYF. The CDR3 nucleotides are TGTGCCAGCAGTTTTGTGGGCGGAAACATTCAGTACTTC. The chain recombines TRBV27 with TRBJ2-4; no clear D gene. The CDR3 covers 13 residues. V gave up 3 bases and J gave up 6 bases, with 9 bases separating them. From germline, CDR1 is MNHEY and CDR2 SMNVEV (reference sequence).

The chain has TRBV10-1 and TRBJ2-2; TRBD2 matches 7 bases. CDR1 and CDR2 (germline): WNHNN, SYGVQD (reference sequence). V lost 2 bases, J lost 3 bases, and 3 bases stayed unmatched. There are 15 residues in the CDR3. The CDR3 is CASSENLADTGELFF. The CDR3 region has the DNA TGCGCCAGCAGTGAGAACCTAGCGGACACCGGGGAGCTGTTTTTT.

The chain has TRBV28 and TRBJ1-4, with D hard to call. Germline lookup yields CDR1 MDHEN and CDR2 SYDVKM. This CDR3 has 16 amino acids. V lost 4 bases and J lost 0, with 12 bases in between. CDR3 nucleotide sequence: TGTGCCAGCAGTTCAAGGACTTTTGCAACTAATGAAAAACTGTTTTTT. Translating gives CASSSRTFATNEKLFF.

Only a few counts were recorded for this clone. The V and J genes are TRBV30 and TRBJ1-2; D not resolved. With 0 bases removed from V and 6 bases from J, the gap between germline ends came to 11 bases. The CDR3 is 13 amino acids. The germline CDR1 and CDR2 sequences are GTSNPN and SVGIG (reference sequence). CDR3 region: CAWSVSGLDGYTF. CDR3 nucleotide sequence: TGTGCCTGGAGTGTCTCTGGGTTAGATGGCTACACCTTC. Full variable domain (remainder filled in from reference TRBV30 and TRBJ1-2): SQTIHQWPATLVQPVGSPLSLECTVEGTSNPNLYWYRQAAGRGLQLLFYSVGIGQISSEVPQNLSASRPQDRQFILSSKKLLLSDSGFYLCAWSVSGLDGYTFGSGTRLTVV.

The rearrangement joins TRBV27 to TRBJ1-2; D gene unclear. V gave up 3 bases and J gave up 7 bases, with 12 bases separating them. Per germline, CDR1 MNHEY and CDR2 SMNVEV (reference sequence). There are 13 residues in the CDR3. CDR3 nucleotide sequence: TGTGCCAGCAGTTTCTGGGGAGCGGCTGGCTACACCTTC. Encoded protein: CASSFWGAAGYTF.

This clone was counted once. J is TRBJ2-7 and V is TRBV27; 8 bases fit TRBD1. V shed 3 bases and J 2 bases; nucleotides not matched to a gene: 6. Germline V gives CDR1 MNHEY, CDR2 SMNVEV (reference sequence). This CDR3 has 15 residues. Here the CDR3 reads CASSFIEGQAYEQYF. DNA of the CDR3: TGTGCCAGCAGTTTCATCGAGGGACAGGCCTACGAGCAGTACTTC.

The chain couples TRBV5-1 to TRBJ2-1, with no clear D. CDR3 size: 15 residues. V was clipped by 0 bases and J by 4 bases, with 11 bases between them. CDR1 SGHRS and CDR2 YFSETQ come from the germline V gene. CDR3 sequence reads: CASSLAPYGYNEQFF. CDR3 DNA sequence: TGCGCCAGCAGCTTGGCCCCCTACGGGTACAATGAGCAGTTCTTC.

The rearrangement links TRBV6-1 to TRBJ1-2; 7 bases are a match to TRBD1. The CDR3 is 14 amino acids. Germline loops: CDR1 MNHNS, CDR2 SASEGT. V dropped 7 bases and J dropped 6; count of bases not matched to a gene: 11. CDR3 bases: TGTGCCAGCAAGAGAACAGGGGAGGTCGATGGCTACACCTTC. Protein product: CASKRTGEVDGYTF.

The chain joins TRBV5-6 to TRBJ1-2; the D is unclear. Trimming stripped 0 bases from V and 4 bases from J, with 7 bases between. Germline V gene sequence: CDR1 SGHDT, CDR2 YYEEEE. The CDR3 runs to 13 residues. The CDR3 loop reads CASSLVSAYGYTF. The CDR3 coding sequence is TGTGCCAGCAGCTTGGTATCTGCCTATGGCTACACCTTC.